This note documents a single T cell receptor (beta chain) sequence. Its antigen is not known. CDR3 length: 14 residues. Germline-derived CDR1 and CDR2 are GTSNPN and SVGIG (reference sequence). V lost 2 bases, J lost 2 bases, and 9 bases lay in between. The data originate from a study of cytomegalovirus exposure and HLA in healthy donors. Study-wide results and limits: The classifier was said to identify cytomegalovirus status with high specificity and sensitivity. Looking again later, the authors saw that most CMV-associated TCR beta chains seemed HLA-restricted. An Asian-associated ancestry cluster reportedly showed fewer N-insertions than the roughly 700-donor mean in a later analysis. Another analysis was done later, and it associated roughly 15,000 TCR beta sequences with HLA alleles at 0.05 false discovery rate.

The primer mix had 60 Vbeta and 13 Jbeta primers. Sequencing was performed with immunoSEQ multiplex PCR; in TCRdb, only in-frame clones are kept and a portion is missing. This sample has under 200,000 clones, with approximately 85% found just once. The specimen sequenced was PBMCs. The chain combines TRBV30 with TRBJ1-4; possibly TRBD1 for D (6 bases). The TCR comes from a girl aged 2-10 years in good health and CMV-seropositive. The CDR3 loop is CAWSPDRTNEKLFF. The CDR3 DNA is TGTGCCTGGAGTCCAGACAGGACTAATGAAAAACTGTTTTTT.